This T cell receptor beta chain was identified in a study of blood T cell repertoires in COVID-19. TCRdb keeps only in-frame clones here, not all; method: immunoSEQ multiplex PCR. The sample lists some 110,000 clones; roughly 80% were seen once. V was clipped by 6 bases and J by 8 bases, with 13 bases between them. Looked up from germline, CDR1 is LNHDA and CDR2 is SQIVND (reference sequence). The CDR3 consists of 13 residues. This sequence was found in a man in his fifties with acute or convalescent COVID-19. Specimen: peripheral blood. The chain couples TRBV19 to TRBJ2-2; D ambiguous. The CDR3 sequence: CASRKRTPGELFF. The CDR3, as DNA: TGTGCCAGTAGAAAACGAACACCGGGGGAGCTGTTTTTT.